Shown below are 27 T cell receptor beta chains from a single sample sequenced in a study of T-cell reconstitution after alpha-beta-depleted transplantation in children. Preparation of the TCRbeta library used unique molecular identifiers. TCRdb recomputed calls from the PCR reads with MiXCR, one row per CDR3 protein. The table has about 400,000 distinct CDR3 sequences, about 14% seen once. The sample was PBMCs, taken from the stem cell graft. All receptors derive from a human donor who donated a stem cell graft to a child with Fanconi anemia.

The chain carries TRBV12-3 or TRBV12-4 and TRBJ1-5; tentatively, D is TRBD1 (5 bases). Trimming removed 5 bases from V and 0 bases from J, with 8 bases in between. This CDR3 has 14 amino acids. The CDR3 DNA is TGTGCCAGCAGTCGACAGACTAGCAATCAGCCCCAGCATTTT. This encodes CASSRQTSNQPQHF.

This chain links TRBV19 with TRBJ1-1; D perhaps matches TRBD1 (5 bases). The CDR3 has 13 amino acids. The V end was cut by 8 bases, the J end by 1 base, with 11 bases between. Germline V gene data show CDR1 as LNHDA and CDR2 as SQIVND (reference sequence). CDR3 bases: TGTGCCAGTCAAGGACAACCGAACACTGAAGCTTTCTTT. It is translated as CASQGQPNTEAFF.

This clonotype showed up many times. The chain uses TRBV28 and TRBJ1-5, with a weak D call TRBD1 (6 bases). The CDR3 runs 17 residues. V lost 2 bases and J 5 bases, leaving 19 bases between the germline ends. Germline V gene sequence: CDR1 MDHEN, CDR2 SYDVKM. CDR3 DNA sequence: TGTGCCAGCAGTTTAAACCCGACAGGTCTAAGTTATCAGCCCCAGCATTTT. Translation: CASSLNPTGLSYQPQHF. Full variable domain (missing parts from reference TRBV28 and TRBJ1-5): DVKVTQSSRYLVKRTGEKVFLECVQDMDHENMFWYRQDPGLGLRLIYFSYDVKMKEKGDIPEGYSVSREKKERFSLILESASTNQTSMYLCASSLNPTGLSYQPQHFGDGTRLSIL.

The chain employs TRBV7-9 and TRBJ2-5; TRBD2 aligns across 10 bases. Trimming cost V 2 bases and J 2 bases; bases outside gene matches: 11. CDR3 length: 18 residues. Germline V gives CDR1 SEHNR, CDR2 FQNEAQ (reference sequence). The chain's CDR3 is CASSLFPSGGAVQETQYF. In DNA, the CDR3 is TGTGCCAGCAGCTTATTTCCTAGCGGGGGAGCCGTTCAAGAGACCCAGTACTTC. The full variable domain, its missing parts supplied by reference TRBV7-9 and TRBJ2-5, is DTGVSQNPRHKITKRGQNVTFRCDPISEHNRLYWYRQTLGQGPEFLTYFQNEAQLEKSRLLSDRFSAERPKGSFSTLEIQRTEQGDSAMYLCASSLFPSGGAVQETQYFGPGTRLLVL.

The table lists this clonotype with a count of one. A read error is likely, as this CDR3 ends without the conserved phenylalanine or tryptophan. The genes are TRBV7-6 and TRBJ1-4; 8 bases line up with TRBD1. V shed 5 bases, J shed 6 bases, and the junction held 11 bases outside the gene matches. CDR1 is SGHVS, CDR2 FNYEAQ, per germline. CDR3 size: 16 residues. In nucleotides, the CDR3 is TGTGCCAGCAGCGCCAACTACAGGGGGGGGTATGAAAAACTGTTTTCT. Amino acids: CASSANYRGGYEKLFS.

The chain combines TRBV30 with TRBJ2-5, with a weak D call TRBD2 (7 bases). This CDR3 region has 17 residues. The germline V gene has CDR1 GTSNPN and CDR2 SVGIG (reference sequence). V was trimmed by 2 bases and J by 4 bases, leaving 23 bases between them. The CDR3 DNA is TGTGCCTGGAGTCCTTCCCTAGGGGGGGGGCGAAGAGAGACCCAGTACTTC. It specifies CAWSPSLGGGRRETQYF.

The rearrangement links TRBV7-6 to TRBJ1-3; D is unresolved. Trimming stripped 2 bases from V and 8 bases from J, with 13 bases between. Germline CDR1 SGHVS, CDR2 FNYEAQ. This CDR3 has 14 residues. The CDR3, as DNA: TGTGCCAGCAGCTTACAGTTGATCGCGGACACCATATATTTT. This encodes CASSLQLIADTIYF. Drawing the rest from reference TRBV7-6 and TRBJ1-3, the complete variable domain is GAGVSQSPRYKVTKRGQDVALRCDPISGHVSLYWYRQALGQGPEFLTYFNYEAQQDKSGLPNDRFSAERPEGSISTLTIQRTEQRDSAMYRCASSLQLIADTIYFGEGSWLTVV.

This clonotype was seen repeatedly, ten times or more. The gene calls are TRBV7-2 and TRBJ2-5, with 10 bases matching TRBD2. CDR3 length equals 15 residues. Losses at the gene ends were 3 bases for V and 5 bases for J; bases not matched to a gene: 6. Germline V gives CDR1 SGHTA, CDR2 FQGNSA. CDR3 protein: CASSFSGGNGETQYF. The CDR3 DNA is TGTGCCAGCAGCTTTAGCGGGGGGAACGGGGAGACCCAGTACTTC.

The chain uses TRBV24-1 and TRBJ2-3, with 8 bases lining up with TRBD2. J gave up 5 bases and V 4 bases, and 7 bases lay outside the gene matches. The germline CDR1 and CDR2 sequences are KGHDR and SFDVKD. CDR3 length: 15 amino acids. CDR3 sequence (DNA): TGTGCCACCAGTGACCGCGCGGGGGGAGTAGATACGCAGTATTTT. Amino acid sequence: CATSDRAGGVDTQYF.

This clonotype has a handful of counts. The chain carries TRBV11-2 and TRBJ2-7; D gene unclear. The CDR3 length is 15 residues. Germline V CDR1 and CDR2: SGHAT, FQNNGV. V lost 5 bases to trimming and J lost 7 bases, with 21 bases between them. CDR3 nucleotides: TGTGCCAGCAGCCTCAACGTGGACGCCGCTCGGGAGCAGTACTTC. It encodes CASSLNVDAAREQYF. Using reference TRBV11-2 and TRBJ2-7 for the parts outside the CDR3, the full variable domain is EAGVAQSPRYKIIEKRQSVAFWCNPISGHATLYWYQQILGQGPKLLIQFQNNGVVDDSQLPKDRFSAERLKGVDSTLKIQPAKLEDSAVYLCASSLNVDAAREQYFGPGTRLTVT.

This clonotype appeared a few times. J is TRBJ1-5 and V is TRBV6-1; perhaps TRBD1 as D (6 bases). Trimming stripped 1 base from V and 7 bases from J, with 8 bases between. This CDR3 comprises 13 residues. Germline V lookup: CDR1 MNHNS, CDR2 SASEGT. The CDR3 sequence is CASSEDREQPQHF. The CDR3 DNA follows: TGTGCCAGCAGTGAAGACAGGGAACAGCCCCAGCATTTT.

This clonotype was observed at least ten times. CDR3 sequence: CASSSPTQETQYF. The CDR3 region has the DNA TGTGCCAGCAGCTCCCCGACCCAAGAGACCCAGTACTTC. V gene TRBV13 combines with J gene TRBJ2-5; D remains ambiguous. The CDR3 is 13 amino acids. Germline values: CDR1 PRHDT, CDR2 FYEKMQ (reference sequence). The germline V and J ends were trimmed by 4 bases and 1 base, with 7 bases remaining between them. Full variable domain (remainder filled in from reference TRBV13 and TRBJ2-5): AAGVIQSPRHLIKEKRETATLKCYPIPRHDTVYWYQQGPGQDPQFLISFYEKMQSDKGSIPDRFSAQQFSDYHSELNMSSLELGDSALYFCASSSPTQETQYFGPGTRLLVL.

The CDR3 loop reads CASSRQGNRGTGELFF. The CDR3 region has the DNA TGTGCCAGCAGTCGCCAGGGGAATAGGGGAACCGGGGAGCTGTTTTTT. The gene calls are TRBV6-1 and TRBJ2-2; D possibly corresponds to TRBD1 (6 bases). Germline loops: CDR1 MNHNS, CDR2 SASEGT. This CDR3 comprises 16 residues. Trimming removed 5 bases at V and 5 bases at J, with 18 bases between.

On this clonotype: Germline and junction disagree at one end, which may indicate a read error. The chain joins TRBV7-6 to TRBJ2-2; either TRBD1 or TRBD2 may supply D (5 bases each). Looked up from germline, CDR1 is SGHVS and CDR2 is FNYEAQ. The CDR3 is 15 amino acids. The CDR3 nucleotides are TGTGCCAGCAGCTTAGGGGGCGCGAACACCGGGAAGCTGTTTTTT. Protein sequence: CASSLGGANTGKLFF.

This clonotype has a handful of counts. V is TRBV15 and J is TRBJ2-7; perhaps TRBD1 as D (5 bases). This CDR3 contains 13 residues. The V gene lost 0 bases and the J gene lost 6 bases, with 9 bases spanning the gap. Germline loops: CDR1 LNHNV, CDR2 YYDKDF (reference sequence). Here the CDR3 DNA reads TGTGCCACCAGCAGAGATGGACAACTCGAGCAGTACGTC. Translation: CATSRDGQLEQYV.

The chain combines TRBV7-2 with TRBJ1-1; D remains unclear. Germline lookup yields CDR1 SGHTA and CDR2 FQGNSA. V gave up 7 bases and J gave up 2 bases, with 14 bases separating them. CDR3 length: 14 amino acids. The CDR3 coding sequence is TGTGCCAGCACCCTAGTCCGGGGAAACACTGAAGCTTTCTTT. Protein: CASTLVRGNTEAFF. The full variable domain, in which reference TRBV7-2 and TRBJ1-1 provide the parts outside the CDR3, is GAGVSQSPSNKVTEKGKDVELRCDPISGHTALYWYRQSLGQGLEFLIYFQGNSAPDKSGLPSDRFSAERTGGSVSTLTIQRTQQEDSAVYLCASTLVRGNTEAFFGQGTRLTVV.

This clonotype was recorded a few times. V and J are TRBV20-1 and TRBJ2-5, with a tentative D call TRBD2 (6 bases). V dropped 6 bases and J dropped 3 bases, with 14 bases sitting between them. The CDR3 has 13 residues. The V gene's germline CDR1 is DFQATT and CDR2 SNEGSKA (reference sequence). DNA of the CDR3: TGCAGTGCCCCATATTGGGGGGAAGAGACCCAGTACTTC. Its protein is CSAPYWGEETQYF.

This clonotype was recorded a few times. The chain employs TRBV20-1 and TRBJ2-1; D gene ambiguous. Germline CDR1 is DFQATT and CDR2 is SNEGSKA (reference sequence). The CDR3 covers 11 residues. V was pared by 7 bases and J by 3 bases, with 7 bases between. The DNA of the CDR3 is TGCAGTGGCCCCGACTACAATGAGCAGTTCTTC. Encoded protein: CSGPDYNEQFF.

This chain connects TRBV7-8 to TRBJ1-2, with TRBD1 matching over 9 bases. Unmatched junction bases numbered 14, after V lost 5 bases and J lost 7 bases. From germline, CDR1 is SGHVS and CDR2 FQNEAQ. This CDR3 has 16 residues. The CDR3 protein is CASSQPRPGTGSGYTF. CDR3 DNA: TGTGCCAGCAGCCAACCACGTCCCGGGACAGGGTCTGGCTACACCTTC.

This clonotype appeared a few times. The gene calls are TRBV12-3 or TRBV12-4 and TRBJ2-2; 11 bases map to TRBD1. The V and J ends lost 5 bases and 7 bases, in that order; junction bases with no gene match: 6. This CDR3 is built from 15 residues. This chain's CDR3 is CASSRQDRGLGELFF. CDR3 DNA sequence: TGTGCCAGCAGTCGACAGGACAGGGGGCTCGGGGAGCTGTTTTTT.

This clonotype was counted many times. J is TRBJ2-1 and V is TRBV29-1, with 9 nucleotides matching TRBD1. Losses at the gene ends were 1 base for V and 1 base for J; bases not matched to a gene: 2. The CDR3 consists of 15 residues. Germline assignment: CDR1 SQVTM and CDR2 ANQGSEA. The CDR3 is CSVEGDRESYNEQFF. Written as DNA, the CDR3 is TGCAGCGTTGAAGGGGACAGGGAATCCTACAATGAGCAGTTCTTC.

This clonotype was seen more than once but under ten times. This CDR3 reads CASSLLGRGSTDTQYF. The DNA for the CDR3 is TGTGCCAGCAGCTTATTAGGGCGGGGGAGCACAGATACGCAGTATTTT. The chain couples TRBV7-6 to TRBJ2-3, with 7 bases matching TRBD2. CDR3 size: 16 residues. Germline V gene lookup returns CDR1 SGHVS and CDR2 FNYEAQ. The V gene end was trimmed by 2 bases and the J gene end by 0 bases; junction bases not matched to a gene: 5.

The sample holds many counts of this clonotype. The chain employs TRBV21-1 and TRBJ2-6; the DNA was not compared with TRBD1, the D call given in the table. TRBV21-1 has pseudogene status. The CDR3 spans 16 residues. In DNA form, the CDR3 reads TGTGCCAGCAGGGACAGGGGACCCTCTGGGGCCAACGTCCTGACTTTC. Encoded protein: CASRDRGPSGANVLTF.

V gene TRBV7-2 combines with J gene TRBJ2-3; possible D gene TRBD2, 6 bases. This CDR3 has 16 amino acids. Germline values: CDR1 SGHTA, CDR2 FQGNSA. The germline V and J ends were trimmed by 1 base and 6 bases, with 17 bases remaining between them. In DNA form, the CDR3 reads TGTGCCAGCAGCTTAGTGGGAGGCCTAGCGAGGGATACGCAGTATTTT. It yields the protein CASSLVGGLARDTQYF.

V usage is TRBV10-2 and J usage is TRBJ1-5; D uncertain. Trimming removed 5 bases from V and 7 bases from J, with 15 bases in between. The CDR3 consists of 14 residues. Germline values: CDR1 WSHSY, CDR2 SAAADI. The CDR3 loop reads CASSLGRAGQPQHF. Written as DNA, the CDR3 is TGCGCCAGCAGTTTAGGGAGAGCTGGGCAGCCCCAGCATTTT.

V and J are TRBV5-1 and TRBJ2-1, with D unresolved. The CDR3 covers 15 residues. V gave up 0 bases and J gave up 10 bases, with 17 bases separating them. The germline CDR1 and CDR2 sequences are SGHRS and YFSETQ. This CDR3 is CASSLASGLPSEQFF. CDR3 in DNA: TGCGCCAGCAGCTTGGCCAGTGGGTTGCCCTCGGAGCAGTTCTTC.

The chain combines TRBV7-9 with TRBJ2-1; TRBD1 matches 8 bases. From germline, CDR1 is SEHNR and CDR2 FQNEAQ (reference sequence). J lost 1 base, V lost 5 bases, and 4 bases had no gene match. This CDR3 is 15 amino acids long. For the CDR3, the DNA is TGTGCCAGCAGCGACGGACAGGGATCCTACAATGAGCAGTTCTTC. Translated: CASSDGQGSYNEQFF.